These 17 T cell receptor beta chains came from one sample sequenced in a study of shared T cell receptors in the human thymus. Sequencing was performed with immunoSEQ multiplex PCR; in TCRdb, only in-frame clones are kept and a portion is missing. The profile covers over 650,000 clones, with about 90% appearing a single time and roughly 0.0087% taken by the ten largest. These same data were also listed under a study on human thymus T cells.

The sequenced sample consisted of thymocytes. These receptors all stem from a boy under two years old with a congenital heart defect.

The chain is built from TRBV7-9 and TRBJ1-4; D call uncertain. Trimming removed 1 base at V and 8 bases at J, with 20 bases between. From germline, CDR1 is SEHNR and CDR2 FQNEAQ (reference sequence). The CDR3 is 17 amino acids. Here the CDR3 DNA reads TGTGCCAGCAGCTTAGAACCGGGATGTGAAGCTAGCGAAAAACTGTTTTTT. Translating gives CASSLEPGCEASEKLFF.

This clone has only a few counts. The rearrangement joins TRBV7-6 to TRBJ2-5; 10 bases agree with TRBD2. J gave up 4 bases and V 1 base, and 6 bases lay outside the gene matches. The V gene's germline CDR1 is SGHVS and CDR2 FNYEAQ. The CDR3 contains 16 residues. The CDR3 sequence: CASSLGRLAGRETQYF. CDR3 coding DNA: TGTGCCAGCAGCTTAGGGAGACTAGCGGGTAGAGAGACCCAGTACTTC.

The J gene is TRBJ1-1, the V gene TRBV15; 11 bases line up with TRBD1. The V and J ends lost 3 bases and 3 bases, in that order; junction bases with no gene match: 0. Germline CDR1 reads LNHNV; CDR2 reads YYDKDF (reference sequence). The CDR3 has 14 residues. The CDR3 loop reads CATSRDRGHTEAFF. DNA of the CDR3: TGTGCCACCAGCAGGGACAGGGGGCACACTGAAGCTTTCTTT.

The chain combines TRBV15 with TRBJ2-7; no clear D gene. The germline V gene encodes CDR1 LNHNV and CDR2 YYDKDF (reference sequence). This CDR3 is 14 amino acids long. The ends were cut back, 0 bases at V and 0 bases at J, with 6 bases in the middle. In DNA, the CDR3 is TGTGCCACCAGCAGAGAGCGTAGCTCCTACGAGCAGTACTTC. Its translation: CATSRERSSYEQYF.

The V and J genes are TRBV6-1 and TRBJ2-7; a weak D match, TRBD2 (6 bases). This CDR3 has 16 amino acids. The germline V gene has CDR1 MNHNS and CDR2 SASEGT. Between the trimmed V and J ends, which lost 1 base and 2 bases, there was a span of 15 bases. This chain's CDR3 is CASSEGRGYKTYEQYF. Written as DNA, the CDR3 is TGTGCCAGCAGTGAAGGCCGGGGGTACAAGACCTACGAGCAGTACTTC.

On this clone itself: The junction differs from germline at one of its ends, possibly a read error. DNA of the CDR3: TGTGCTAGCAGCTTAACCTCGGGACAGTCCCAAGAGACCCAGTACTTC. Protein: CASSLTSGQSQETQYF. J is TRBJ2-5 and V is TRBV7-7; 7 bases line up with TRBD1. The CDR3 covers 16 residues. Looked up from germline, CDR1 is SSHAT and CDR2 is FNYEAQ (reference sequence). Looking up the rest from reference TRBV7-7 and TRBJ2-5 gives the full variable domain: GAGVSQSPRYKVTKRGQDVTLRCDPISSHATLYWYQQALGQGPEFLTYFNYEAQPDKSGLPSDRFSAERPEGSISTLTIQRTEQRDSAMYRCASSLTSGQSQETQYFGPGTRLLVL.

This chain uses TRBV7-9 with TRBJ2-5; the D gene is possibly TRBD2 (5 bases). Germline V gene sequence: CDR1 SEHNR, CDR2 FQNEAQ (reference sequence). The V and J ends lost 2 bases and 5 bases respectively, with 12 bases between them. The CDR3 has 14 residues. CDR3 DNA: TGTGCCAGCAGCTTATCGGGGTCGGGGGAGACCCAGTACTTC. The encoded protein is CASSLSGSGETQYF. The variable domain in full, completed from reference TRBV7-9 and TRBJ2-5, reads DTGVSQNPRHKITKRGQNVTFRCDPISEHNRLYWYRQTLGQGPEFLTYFQNEAQLEKSRLLSDRFSAERPKGSFSTLEIQRTEQGDSAMYLCASSLSGSGETQYFGPGTRLLVL.

This chain uses TRBV7-6 with TRBJ2-2; the match to TRBD1 covers 10 bases. This CDR3 has 18 amino acids. The germline gives CDR1 SGHVS, CDR2 FNYEAQ. Unmatched junction bases numbered 15, after V lost 5 bases and J lost 6 bases. The CDR3: CASSKSLMGQGFSGELFF. In nucleotides, the CDR3 is TGTGCCAGCAGCAAAAGCTTAATGGGACAGGGGTTCTCCGGGGAGCTGTTTTTT.

The gene calls are TRBV5-4 and TRBJ2-7; 8 bases map to TRBD2. J lost 3 bases, V lost 1 base, and 3 bases had no gene match. The CDR3 contains 14 residues. The germline gives CDR1 SGHNT, CDR2 YYREEE (reference sequence). The DNA for the CDR3 is TGTGCCAGCAGCTTGTTTGCGGGGGGCTACGAGCAGTACTTC. Its protein product is CASSLFAGGYEQYF.

The V gene is TRBV19, the J gene TRBJ2-3; TRBD2 aligns across 14 bases. Germline V gives CDR1 LNHDA, CDR2 SQIVND (reference sequence). Trimming removed 7 bases from V and 1 base from J; junction bases left unmatched: 4. The CDR3 loop spans 16 amino acids. The CDR3 region is CASTTGLAGGTDTQYF. The CDR3 DNA reads TGTGCCAGTACCACGGGACTAGCGGGAGGCACAGATACGCAGTATTTT.

This clone was seen more than once but under ten times. The chain joins TRBV28 to TRBJ2-7; D not certain. Trimming shortened V by 2 bases and J by 0 bases, and 11 bases separated the two germline ends. Germline values: CDR1 MDHEN, CDR2 SYDVKM. The CDR3 totals 15 residues. The CDR3 DNA follows: TGTGCCAGCAGTTTACATCAGGCGAGCTCCTACGAGCAGTACTTC. Translating it yields CASSLHQASSYEQYF.

The chain couples TRBV27 to TRBJ1-5; D remains unclear. CDR1 and CDR2 from the germline V gene are MNHEY and SMNVEV (reference sequence). This CDR3 is built from 14 residues. Trimming took off 3 bases at V and 0 bases at J, with 6 bases between the two ends. The CDR3 protein is CASSFYPSNQPQHF. In DNA, the CDR3 is TGTGCCAGCAGTTTTTATCCTAGCAATCAGCCCCAGCATTTT.

V usage is TRBV6-1 and J usage is TRBJ2-3, with 9 bases fitting TRBD2. The CDR3 length is 16 residues. Per germline, CDR1 MNHNS and CDR2 SASEGT. With 3 bases clipped from V and 2 bases from J, the junction kept 6 bases outside the gene matches. The CDR3 loop is CASSEGGGAYTDTQYF. The CDR3 DNA reads as TGTGCCAGCAGTGAGGGCGGGGGGGCATACACAGATACGCAGTATTTT.

The count of this clone is one. V gene TRBV7-2 combines with J gene TRBJ2-5; D gene ambiguous. This CDR3 contains 15 residues. Germline V gives CDR1 SGHTA, CDR2 FQGNSA. V was trimmed by 5 bases and J by 0 bases, leaving 13 bases between them. The CDR3 sequence: CASSTQSTDQETQYF. The DNA for the CDR3 is TGTGCCAGCAGCACCCAAAGCACAGACCAAGAGACCCAGTACTTC.

This chain links TRBV5-1 with TRBJ2-1; 9 bases agree with TRBD2. The CDR3 is 16 amino acids. Germline CDR1 is SGHRS and CDR2 is YFSETQ. The V and J ends lost 3 bases and 7 bases, in that order; junction bases with no gene match: 11. The CDR3 loop is CASSWPGLASWNEQFF. The CDR3 nucleotides are TGCGCCAGCAGCTGGCCTGGACTAGCGAGTTGGAATGAGCAGTTCTTC.

The chain carries TRBV6-6 and TRBJ2-1, with D possibly TRBD1 on 6 matching bases. CDR3 length: 15 amino acids. Germline loops: CDR1 MNHNY, CDR2 SVGAGI (reference sequence). V dropped 2 bases and J dropped 5 bases, with 13 bases sitting between them. The CDR3 region is CASSYVGGTDNEQFF. CDR3 bases: TGTGCCAGCAGTTACGTAGGGGGAACCGACAATGAGCAGTTCTTC.

The chain is built from TRBV5-4 and TRBJ1-1, with a possible D match to TRBD1 (6 bases). CDR3 size: 15 residues. Germline V gene lookup returns CDR1 SGHNT and CDR2 YYREEE (reference sequence). The germline V and J ends were trimmed by 4 bases and 1 base, with 14 bases remaining between them. Written as DNA, the CDR3 is TGTGCCAGCAGCCGGAGACAGGCGGCGAACACTGAAGCTTTCTTT. Its protein is CASSRRQAANTEAFF.